This TCR beta chain was documented in a study of blood T cell repertoires in COVID-19 (dated by TCRdb to the early 2020s). With respect to the entire study: The collaborator samples originated in the United States, Italy and Spain and spanned the acute and convalescent phases of COVID-19. HLA class I and class II types, where available, came from metadata supplied by the sample provider rather than from assay-based typing. The samples were drawn from the first 160 participants of the ongoing ImmuneRACE study and from roughly 1,300 subjects provided by 6 global collaborators. Sample metadata almost always included a de-identified subject ID, COVID-19 status, age in years and sex. A freely available public database, intended as a resource for researchers studying the immune response to SARS-CoV-2, is where the repertoires were released. Subjects who had been exposed to COVID-19, were actively infected with it, or had recovered from it provided the deeply sampled blood TCRbeta repertoires that made up the dataset. The material from the prospective study consisted of cDNA or gDNA derived from T cells, B-cell-depleted T cells, or PBMCs.

Participants in the prospective study were enrolled through a virtual design, were aged roughly 18 to 100 years, and lived in under 25 United States geographic areas. Cohort assignment in the prospective study relied on participant-reported clinical history from a screening survey and a study questionnaire. In the prospective study, whole blood, serum and a nasopharyngeal or oropharyngeal swab were collected from each participant by mobile phlebotomists. Participants in the prospective study had the option to provide additional blood draws and questionnaires over an approximately two-month period. Prospective study blood samples were shipped either frozen or at room temperature before DNA extraction. The immunoSEQ Assay, a bias-controlled multiplex PCR, was used to amplify TCRbeta CDR3 regions from genomic DNA. On the study's bioinformatics: The number of nucleated cells in each sample was estimated by amplification of reference gene primers within the assay. Sequence reads were collapsed and filtered to measure the absolute abundance of every unique TCRbeta CDR3 rearrangement. For each sample, productive Simpson clonality was calculated as the square root of Simpson's diversity index across productive rearrangements. The source is immuneACCESS, and TCRdb retained only in-frame sequences with V and J called. Part of the clones is not carried over; for the studies checked, unresolved V genes explain less than half of this, and the remainder is unexplained. V and J calls plus clone size are reproduced from that table; the DNA served to infer D and trimming. This sample comprises around 240,000 clones, over 80% of them detected only once. The biggest ten clones account for 0.95% to 1.5% of the sample.

Details on this clone: This receptor's antigen is unknown. No base quality information exists; no much larger clone differs at one position.

Findings and caveats that apply to the study as a whole: Clinical and demographic metadata were provided uncurated, with the amount varying by source and participant.

Counted from cysteine to phenylalanine, this CDR3 has 16 amino acids. Of all the DNA, just the CDR3 is kept, 48 bases in frame from base 1. CDR1 and CDR2 (SGHVS, FNYEAQ) derive from the germline V gene. V is cut back by 8 bases and J by 6 bases, with 11 bases in the junction unmatched. This sequence uses TRBV7-6 and TRBJ2-2; 11 central bases correspond to TRBD2. Specimen: PBMCs or T cells enriched from blood (not recorded which). The source is a human donor in a cohort exposed to, infected with or recovered from COVID-19 (not recorded which). The donor label of this sample is uncertain. The CDR3 is CASGVSGGASAGELFF. The bases are TGTGCCAGCGGCGTTAGCGGGGGGGCCAGTGCCGGGGAGCTGTTTTTT.